Listed below are T cell receptor beta chains from one sample, sequenced in a study of cytomegalovirus exposure and HLA in healthy donors. Assay: immunoSEQ multiplex PCR; the TCRdb copy retains only in-frame clones and omits some. The sample lists some 120,000 clones, around 77% occurring once. The sequencing input was PBMCs. The receptors come from a man aged 25 to 45 in good health and CMV-seronegative. CDR3s include the opening cysteine and the closing phenylalanine or tryptophan. Fields, in order: clone size, J gene, V gene, D gene, CDR3 DNA, CDR3 protein. The D gene is left open where the match is weak. Clone size is not always given. Where it is, it says once, few, many or a class for expanded clones.

NA | TRBJ2-3 | TRBV7-2 | NA | TGTGCCAGCAGCCGCCGCGTTAGCGGAGTCACAGATACGCAGTATTTT | CASSRRVSGVTDTQYF
NA | TRBJ2-7 | TRBV9 | TRBD1 | TGTGCCAGCAGCGTAGGGACAGGTCCCTACGAGCAGTACTTC | CASSVGTGPYEQYF
NA | TRBJ1-4 | TRBV19 | TRBD1 | TGTGCCAGTAGGAAAGGACAGGGGAGAGGTGAAAAACTGTTTTTT | CASRKGQGRGEKLFF
once | TRBJ1-2 | TRBV6-6 | TRBD1 | TGTGCCAGCACCCGACAGGGAATCACAAACTATGGCTACACCTTC | CASTRQGITNYGYTF
NA | TRBJ1-4 | TRBV4-1 | NA | TGCGCCAGCAGCCAAGATTATTCCGGCAGGGCAACAACTAATGAAAAACTGTTTTTT | CASSQDYSGRATTNEKLFF
once | TRBJ1-5 | TRBV30 | NA | TGTGCCTGGAGTGTTTACGGGGGGGGAAATCAGCCCCAGCATTTT | CAWSVYGGGNQPQHF
NA | TRBJ2-7 | TRBV5-6 | NA | TGTGCCAGCAGCTCGGTTAGTCGCCACGAGCAGTACTTC | CASSSVSRHEQYF
few | TRBJ2-2 | TRBV6-1 | NA | TGTGCCAGCAGTCGCAACTTCGACACCGGGGAGCTGTTTTTT | CASSRNFDTGELFF
NA | TRBJ1-2 | TRBV6-5 | NA | TGTGCCAGCAGTCGTCGCGGATCCTATGGCTACACCTTC | CASSRRGSYGYTF
NA | TRBJ2-4 | TRBV25-1 | NA | TGTGCCAGCAGTGAAAGGACAGAAAAAAACATTCAGTACTTC | CASSERTEKNIQYF
NA | TRBJ2-1 | TRBV11-2 | TRBD1 | TGTGCCAGCAGCTCACAGGGGGTTGGTTTCAATGAGCAGTTCTTC | CASSSQGVGFNEQFF
NA | TRBJ2-2 | TRBV4-1 | TRBD2 | TGCGCCAGCAGCCCACTAGCGGGGGACACCGGGGAGCTGTTTTTT | CASSPLAGDTGELFF
once | TRBJ2-3 | TRBV5-1 | TRBD2 | TGCGCCAGCAGCTTAGCGGGGGTCCGCACAGATACGCAGTATTTT | CASSLAGVRTDTQYF
NA | TRBJ2-3 | TRBV4-1 | TRBD2 | TGCGCCAGCAGCCAGTCCGATAGCGGGGGCCGCACAGATACGCAGTATTTT | CASSQSDSGGRTDTQYF
NA | TRBJ2-3 | TRBV6-1 | TRBD1 | TGTGCCAGCAGTGAACTCGACAGGGTGGCAGATACGCAGTATTTT | CASSELDRVADTQYF
NA | TRBJ1-2 | TRBV7-9 | NA | TGTGCCAGCAGCCCGGGTATTAACTATGGCTACACCTTC | CASSPGINYGYTF
NA | TRBJ1-5 | TRBV6-5 | NA | TGTGCCAGCAGTTACCGCAGGGGACAGCCCCAGCATTTT | CASSYRRGQPQHF